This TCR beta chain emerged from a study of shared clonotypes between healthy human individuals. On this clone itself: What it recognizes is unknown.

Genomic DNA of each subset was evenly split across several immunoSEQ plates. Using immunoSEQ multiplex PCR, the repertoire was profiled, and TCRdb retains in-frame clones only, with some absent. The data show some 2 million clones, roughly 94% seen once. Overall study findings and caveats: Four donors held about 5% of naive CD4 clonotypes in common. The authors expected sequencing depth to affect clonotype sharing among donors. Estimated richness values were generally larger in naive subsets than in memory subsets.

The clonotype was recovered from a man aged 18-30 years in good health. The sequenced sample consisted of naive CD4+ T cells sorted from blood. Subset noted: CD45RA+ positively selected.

CDR3 coding DNA: TGTGCCAGCAGCTTAGCAGGCGGGGCTAGAGTCTACGAGCAGTACTTC. As protein: CASSLAGGARVYEQYF. This chain uses TRBV7-2 with TRBJ2-7, with D possibly being TRBD2 (6 bases). The V gene lost 0 bases and the J gene lost 3 bases, with 15 bases spanning the gap. The CDR3 is 16 residues long. CDR1 is SGHTA and CDR2 is FQGNSA in the germline V gene.